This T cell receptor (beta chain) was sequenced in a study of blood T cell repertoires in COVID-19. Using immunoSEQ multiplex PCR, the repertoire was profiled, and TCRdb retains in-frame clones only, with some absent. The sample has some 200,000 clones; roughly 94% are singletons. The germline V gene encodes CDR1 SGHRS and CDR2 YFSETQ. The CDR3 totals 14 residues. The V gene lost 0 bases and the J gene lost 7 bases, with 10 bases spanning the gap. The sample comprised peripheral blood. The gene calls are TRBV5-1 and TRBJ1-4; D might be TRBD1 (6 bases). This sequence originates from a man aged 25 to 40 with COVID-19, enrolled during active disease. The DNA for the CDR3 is TGCGCCAGCAGCTTGGGACAGGCGAGTGAAAAACTGTTTTTT. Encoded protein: CASSLGQASEKLFF.